The 19 T cell receptor beta chains listed next were all sequenced from one sample in a study of vaccination and CD4 T cells after COVID-19. As to treatment: approximately 11-day PBMC culture with coronavirus spike peptide pools or control peptides (ViraFEST assay). For these TCRs, the target antigens are not known. Cultured CD4+ T cells had their DNA profiled by the Oncomine TCR Beta short-read assay. TCRdb processed the PCR reads anew with MiXCR; each CDR3 protein has one entry. This repertoire shows some 17,000 distinct CDR3 sequences, about 40% found once; its top ten account for around 8.6%. The sample comprised CD4+ T cells from blood, cultured in vitro. Receptor source: a human donor who had recovered from COVID-19.

This chain joins TRBV5-1 and TRBJ1-2; TRBD1 is a possible D gene (5 bases). With 4 bases removed from V and 5 bases from J, the gap between germline ends came to 12 bases. Germline assignment: CDR1 SGHRS and CDR2 YFSETQ. The CDR3 length is 13 residues. CDR3: CASSRDGDYGYTF. CDR3 nucleotide sequence: TGCGCCAGCAGCAGGGACGGGGATTATGGCTACACCTTC.

The CDR3 is CASSPAGHKTAYEQYF. The CDR3 bases are TGTGCCAGCAGCCCCGCGGGACACAAGACGGCCTACGAGCAGTACTTC. The chain is built from TRBV4-2 and TRBJ2-7; either TRBD1 or TRBD2 may fit D (6 bases each). The CDR3 totals 16 residues. V was trimmed by 4 bases and J by 2 bases, leaving 18 bases between them. In germline, CDR1 is LGHNA, CDR2 YNFKEQ.

This rearrangement joins TRBV29-1 to TRBJ2-4; D is uncertain. This CDR3 is 12 amino acids long. Germline V gene data show CDR1 as SQVTM and CDR2 as ANQGSEA. V lost 1 base to trimming and J lost 8 bases, with 9 bases between them. The CDR3 is CSVEGVADIQYF. In DNA form, the CDR3 reads TGCAGCGTTGAAGGGGTGGCGGACATTCAGTACTTC.

This clonotype turned up a few times. This chain uses TRBV7-2 with TRBJ2-5; D gene ambiguous. The CDR3 extends over 13 amino acids. Trimming took 0 bases from V and 5 from J, leaving 7 bases between them. In germline, CDR1 is SGHTA, CDR2 FQGNSA. The CDR3 DNA is TGTGCCAGCAGCTTAGCCATTGGGGAGACCCAGTACTTC. Protein: CASSLAIGETQYF.

The sample holds a few counts of this clonotype. The J gene is TRBJ2-1, the V gene TRBV10-1, with 9 bases identical to TRBD2. The J segment lost 11 bases and the V segment lost 5 bases, leaving 1 base of the junction unmatched. CDR3 length: 11 residues. The germline V gene has CDR1 WNHNN and CDR2 SYGVQD (reference sequence). Here the CDR3 reads CASSSGRKQFF. The CDR3 bases are TGCGCCAGCAGTAGCGGGAGGAAGCAGTTCTTC.

The CDR3 nucleotides are TGTGCCAGCTCACCTACTAGCGGGCGCAACTACGAGCAGTACTTC. The encoded protein is CASSPTSGRNYEQYF. V is TRBV18 and J is TRBJ2-7; 9 bases align to TRBD2. The CDR3 is 15 residues long. The J segment lost 3 bases and the V segment lost 3 bases, leaving 6 bases of the junction unmatched. Germline V lookup: CDR1 KGHSH, CDR2 LQKENI.

The V gene is TRBV20-1, the J gene TRBJ1-1; the D is unclear. Trimming took off 3 bases at V and 1 base at J, with 6 bases between the two ends. Germline CDR1 is DFQATT and CDR2 is SNEGSKA (reference sequence). The CDR3 is made up of 12 amino acids. For the CDR3, the DNA is TGCAGTGCTAGCGACGGGAACACTGAAGCTTTCTTT. Protein sequence: CSASDGNTEAFF.

This clonotype was counted a few times. This rearrangement joins TRBV20-1 to TRBJ2-2; a weak D match, TRBD1 (6 bases). The V end was cut by 2 bases, the J end by 3 bases, with 16 bases between. This CDR3 spans 16 amino acids. CDR1 is DFQATT and CDR2 is SNEGSKA in the germline V gene (reference sequence). Here the CDR3 reads CSARLNRADDTGELFF. The CDR3 nucleotides are TGCAGTGCTAGACTAAACAGGGCCGACGACACCGGGGAGCTGTTTTTT.

The chain carries TRBV6-2 or TRBV6-3 and TRBJ2-1; 7 bases match TRBD2. With 0 bases clipped from V and 8 bases from J, the junction kept 7 bases outside the gene matches. Germline CDR1 MNHEY, CDR2 SVGEGT. The CDR3 contains 15 residues. In DNA form, the CDR3 reads TGTGCCAGCAGTTACTCGGGGGGAGGGCCTTATGAGCAGTTCTTC. This sequence encodes CASSYSGGGPYEQFF.

The J gene is TRBJ2-4, the V gene TRBV10-2, with D perhaps matching TRBD2 (5 bases). This CDR3 has 15 amino acids. The germline V gene encodes CDR1 WSHSY and CDR2 SAAADI. V gave up 3 bases and J gave up 2 bases, with 11 bases separating them. CDR3 nucleotide sequence: TGCGCCAGCAGTGACCTCAGGAGGTCCAAAAACATTCAGTACTTC. This codes for CASSDLRRSKNIQYF.

This CDR3 reads CASSSANTGELFF. The CDR3 nucleotides read TGTGCCAGCAGCTCCGCGAACACCGGGGAGCTGTTTTTT. The rearrangement joins TRBV7-2 to TRBJ2-2; no definite D call. This CDR3 comprises 13 residues. Trimming cost V 4 bases and J 0 bases, with 3 bases left between them. Germline CDR1 is SGHTA and CDR2 is FQGNSA.

The gene calls are TRBV2 and TRBJ2-2; perhaps TRBD1 as D (6 bases). The V gene's germline CDR1 is SNHLY and CDR2 FYNNEI. The CDR3 is 16 amino acids. V was shortened by 2 bases and J by 1 base, with 11 bases between the two germline ends. The CDR3 is CASSERQVVNTGELFF. CDR3 sequence (DNA): TGTGCCAGCAGTGAACGACAGGTAGTGAACACCGGGGAGCTGTTTTTT.

V is TRBV2 and J is TRBJ2-2, with 8 bases fitting TRBD1. Trimming at V came to 8 bases and at J to 4 bases, leaving 6 bases not matched to a gene. CDR1 and CDR2 from the germline V gene are SNHLY and FYNNEI. The CDR3 length is 14 residues. The CDR3 sequence is CASLGDRFTGELFF. Written as DNA, the CDR3 is TGTGCCAGCTTGGGGGACAGGTTCACCGGGGAGCTGTTTTTT.

The chain is built from TRBV4-1 and TRBJ1-1; perhaps TRBD1 as D (5 bases). V dropped 4 bases and J dropped 0 bases, with 9 bases sitting between them. The CDR3 runs to 14 residues. Per the germline V gene, CDR1 is MGHRA and CDR2 is YSYEKL. Written as DNA, the CDR3 is TGCGCCAGCAGCCTCCGGGGGGTGAACACTGAAGCTTTCTTT. This translates into CASSLRGVNTEAFF.

V and J are TRBV10-3 and TRBJ1-2; TRBD1 might be the D (5 bases). The V gene lost 4 bases and the J gene lost 4 bases, with 10 bases spanning the gap. Germline V gene sequence: CDR1 ENHRY, CDR2 SYGVKD. The CDR3 consists of 13 residues. CDR3 DNA sequence: TGTGCCATCAGTGGTGGGGGGATCTATGGCTACACCTTC. This gives the protein CAISGGGIYGYTF.

The V and J genes are TRBV2 and TRBJ1-4; 9 bases fit TRBD1. This CDR3 spans 15 amino acids. V lost 6 bases, J lost 5 bases, and 7 bases stayed unmatched. In germline, CDR1 is SNHLY, CDR2 FYNNEI. CDR3 bases: TGTGCCAGCAGCCCGGAGGGGACAGGGAATGAAAAACTGTTTTTT. This sequence encodes CASSPEGTGNEKLFF. Full variable domain (remainder filled in from reference TRBV2 and TRBJ1-4): EPEVTQTPSHQVTQMGQEVILRCVPISNHLYFYWYRQILGQKVEFLVSFYNNEISEKSEIFDDQFSVERPDGSNFTLKIRSTKLEDSAMYFCASSPEGTGNEKLFFGSGTQLSVL.

In this sample, this clonotype turned up a few times. The genes are TRBV7-2 and TRBJ1-1; TRBD1 might be the D (6 bases). The V gene lost 3 bases and the J gene lost 5 bases, with 10 bases spanning the gap. Germline assignment: CDR1 SGHTA and CDR2 FQGNSA. The CDR3 contains 13 residues. The CDR3 region is CASSLNRETEAFF. Here the CDR3 DNA reads TGTGCCAGCAGCTTGAACAGGGAAACTGAAGCTTTCTTT.

The chain couples TRBV6-1 to TRBJ2-1; 10 nucleotides line up with TRBD2. The trim removed 5 bases at V and 8 bases at J, leaving 9 bases unmatched. This CDR3 region has 15 residues. Germline V gene lookup returns CDR1 MNHNS and CDR2 SASEGT. The CDR3 sequence: CASSTPSGSVYEQFF. For the CDR3, the DNA is TGTGCCAGCAGTACACCTAGCGGGAGTGTCTATGAGCAGTTCTTC.

The rearrangement links TRBV28 to TRBJ2-5; 10 nucleotides agree with TRBD2. Per germline, CDR1 MDHEN and CDR2 SYDVKM. The CDR3 loop spans 17 amino acids. V gave up 5 bases and J gave up 5 bases; unmatched junction bases: 14. In DNA, the CDR3 is TGTGCCAGCAGTCCCAGACTAGCGGGTGGCCGCTGGGAGACCCAGTACTTC. Amino acids: CASSPRLAGGRWETQYF.